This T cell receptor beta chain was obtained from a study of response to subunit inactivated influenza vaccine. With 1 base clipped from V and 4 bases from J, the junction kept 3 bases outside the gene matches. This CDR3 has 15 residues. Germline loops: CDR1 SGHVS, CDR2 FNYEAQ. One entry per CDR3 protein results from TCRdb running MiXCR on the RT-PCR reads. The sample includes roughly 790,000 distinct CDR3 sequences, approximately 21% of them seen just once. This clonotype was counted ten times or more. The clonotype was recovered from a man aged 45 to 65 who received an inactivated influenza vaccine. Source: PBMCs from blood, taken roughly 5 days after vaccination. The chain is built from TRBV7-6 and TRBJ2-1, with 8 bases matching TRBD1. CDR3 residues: CASSLVGTGYNEQFF. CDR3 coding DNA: TGTGCCAGCAGCTTAGTTGGGACAGGTTACAATGAGCAGTTCTTC.